One T cell receptor (beta chain) is described in this entry. Its antigen is unidentified. The data derive from a study of post-analysis software for immune sequencing data. Background on the study: In terms of disease course, relapsing-remitting, secondary progressive and progressive-relapsing multiple sclerosis were included.

The library was made from cDNA and included unique molecular identifiers. cDNA molecules numbering about 480,000 came from around 1 to 10 million T cells. Via MiXCR, TCRdb re-called the PCR reads, giving one row per CDR3 protein. The sample yields 800,000 to 950,000 distinct CDR3 sequences, around 50% seen once. Study conclusions and caveats: When patients were compared with controls, 4 or 5 TRBV segments were more frequent, TRBV5-6, TRBV5-1 and TRBV20-1 among them. Strong co-clustering by F measure linked samples that shared a preparation batch. Those with multiple sclerosis, the patient group, showed significantly lower normalized Chao1 diversity than controls.

CDR3 length: 12 amino acids. Germline loops: CDR1 SGHRS, CDR2 YFSETQ. Trimming removed 2 bases from V and 9 bases from J; junction bases left unmatched: 4. The sample comprised blood. This chain uses TRBV5-1 with TRBJ1-2; 7 bases match TRBD1. This TCR was sampled from a girl under 18 with multiple sclerosis. CDR3 region: CASSFYRGCYTF. In DNA, the CDR3 is TGCGCCAGCAGCTTTTACAGGGGTTGCTACACCTTC.